Below, 29 T cell receptor beta chains from the same sample are listed, as sequenced in a study of shared clonotypes between healthy human individuals. Only CD45RO-negative cells positively selected for CCR7 counted as naive CD8 cells, so terminally differentiated effector memory CD45RA+ cells were excluded. The data were produced by immunoSEQ multiplex PCR, yet TCRdb's version contains in-frame clones alone and is incomplete. The data contain about 2 million clones, less than 95% of them singletons. Sequencing was done on a sample of naive CD8+ T cells sorted from blood. The receptors stem from a man aged 18 to 30 in good health.

The V and J genes are TRBV6-5 and TRBJ2-2; perhaps TRBD1 as D (5 bases). Looked up from germline, CDR1 is MNHEY and CDR2 is SVGAGI. The V gene lost 3 bases and the J gene lost 3 bases, with 14 bases spanning the gap. The CDR3 is 16 residues long. The CDR3: CASSYRDRLDTGELFF. CDR3 nucleotide sequence: TGTGCCAGCAGTTATCGCGACAGATTAGACACCGGGGAGCTGTTTTTT.

Regarding this clone: This specimen includes other DNA sequences encoding the same CDR3. The chain recombines TRBV11-2 with TRBJ2-3, with a possible D match to TRBD2 (5 bases). The CDR3 is 12 residues long. Germline values: CDR1 SGHAT, CDR2 FQNNGV. V lost 5 bases and J 5 bases, leaving 8 bases between the germline ends. Here the CDR3 reads CASSLSGDTQYF. The CDR3 nucleotides read TGTGCCAGCAGCCTAAGCGGAGATACGCAGTATTTT.

About this clone: This sample also contains other DNA sequences that code for the same CDR3. The J gene is TRBJ2-7, the V gene TRBV11-2; TRBD2 matches at 10 bases. The CDR3 runs 15 residues. V was clipped by 1 base and J by 4 bases; unmatched bases: 4. Looked up from germline, CDR1 is SGHAT and CDR2 is FQNNGV. CDR3 region: CASSLGASGGYEQYF. The CDR3 nucleotides are TGTGCCAGCAGCTTAGGGGCTAGCGGGGGATACGAGCAGTACTTC.

The chain joins TRBV28 to TRBJ2-5; D gene uncertain. CDR3 length equals 14 residues. V dropped 6 bases and J dropped 1 base, with 12 bases sitting between them. Germline-derived CDR1 and CDR2 are MDHEN and SYDVKM. The CDR3 sequence is CASRFTTIQETQYF. Written as DNA, the CDR3 is TGTGCCAGCAGATTCACAACGATCCAAGAGACCCAGTACTTC.

The chain has TRBV9 and TRBJ1-1, with D unclear. Germline CDR1 SGDLS, CDR2 YYNGEE. This CDR3 contains 16 residues. Trimming shortened V by 1 base and J by 1 base, and 14 bases separated the two germline ends. This CDR3 is CASSVTHSTGNTEAFF. CDR3 DNA sequence: TGTGCCAGCAGCGTAACCCATTCTACTGGGAACACTGAAGCTTTCTTT.

This clone has only one observation. V gene TRBV7-9 combines with J gene TRBJ1-1; D perhaps matches TRBD1 (5 bases). The V end lost 3 bases, the J end lost 0 bases, and 8 bases lay between the germline ends. Per germline, CDR1 SEHNR and CDR2 FQNEAQ (reference sequence). The CDR3 spans 14 residues. CDR3 in DNA: TGTGCCAGCAGCTTGACAGAAATGAACACTGAAGCTTTCTTT. Protein sequence: CASSLTEMNTEAFF.

The genes are TRBV5-6 and TRBJ2-1; D is possibly TRBD2 (5 bases). The CDR3 totals 16 residues. The V end was cut by 0 bases, the J end by 6 bases, with 16 bases between. Germline CDR1 SGHDT, CDR2 YYEEEE. The CDR3 spells CASSLEEAGWGNEQFF. In DNA form, the CDR3 reads TGTGCCAGCAGCTTGGAGGAGGCTGGGTGGGGCAATGAGCAGTTCTTC.

The V and J genes are TRBV5-6 and TRBJ1-1, with 8 bases matching TRBD1. This CDR3 is 13 amino acids long. Germline V CDR1 and CDR2: SGHDT, YYEEEE. Trimming removed 4 bases from V and 5 bases from J; junction bases left unmatched: 4. The CDR3 DNA reads TGTGCCAGCAGCCAGGGGGCACTGACTGAAGCTTTCTTT. This sequence encodes CASSQGALTEAFF.

The chain couples TRBV30 to TRBJ2-5, with 11 bases identical to TRBD2. This CDR3 has 16 amino acids. Germline trimming cut 0 bases from V and 5 bases from J; bases unmatched to any gene: 8. Germline V gene lookup returns CDR1 GTSNPN and CDR2 SVGIG (reference sequence). In nucleotides, the CDR3 is TGTGCCTGGAGTGTGATAGCGGGAGGGCCGTTGGAGACCCAGTACTTC. Protein product: CAWSVIAGGPLETQYF.

On this clone: With a much larger clone just one base away, this may be a read error. The sample carries other DNA sequences with the same CDR3. The V gene is TRBV11-2, the J gene TRBJ2-7, with D unclear. Between the trimmed V and J ends, which lost 5 bases and 3 bases, there was a span of 5 bases. Germline loops: CDR1 SGHAT, CDR2 FQNNGV. The CDR3 length is 11 residues. Here the CDR3 reads CASSPNYEQYF. The CDR3, as DNA: TGTGCCAGCAGCCCCAACTACGAGCAGTACTTC.

The J gene is TRBJ2-5, the V gene TRBV6-5; 10 bases are a match to TRBD1. From germline, CDR1 is MNHEY and CDR2 SVGAGI. The CDR3 covers 14 residues. Losses at the gene ends were 4 bases for V and 6 bases for J; bases not matched to a gene: 5. DNA for the CDR3: TGTGCCAGCAGTTTGACAGGGGGCGGGAAGACCCAGTACTTC. Translated: CASSLTGGGKTQYF.

The table lists this clone with a count of one. Other DNA sequences from this sample encode an identical CDR3 as well. This chain links TRBV27 with TRBJ2-7; 7 nucleotides agree with TRBD2. CDR1 is MNHEY and CDR2 is SMNVEV in the germline V gene (reference sequence). CDR3 length: 14 residues. J was trimmed by 0 bases and V by 5 bases; bases with no gene match: 4. CDR3 in DNA: TGTGCCAGCAGTGAGCGGGACTCCTCCTACGAGCAGTACTTC. This encodes CASSERDSSYEQYF.

The chain employs TRBV28 and TRBJ1-2; D is perhaps TRBD1 (5 bases). CDR3 length: 14 residues. Germline V gives CDR1 MDHEN, CDR2 SYDVKM. The germline V and J ends were trimmed by 6 bases and 5 bases, with 16 bases remaining between them. DNA of the CDR3: TGTGCCAGCAGCCCCCCAGGGTTTGGGTATGGCTACACCTTC. It codes for CASSPPGFGYGYTF.

This chain connects TRBV19 to TRBJ1-2, with a weak D call TRBD1 (6 bases). This CDR3 region has 15 residues. Germline V gene sequence: CDR1 LNHDA, CDR2 SQIVND (reference sequence). Deletions cut 0 bases from V and 4 bases from J, with 12 bases between. Here the CDR3 reads CASSIEAGVIYGYTF. The CDR3 nucleotides read TGTGCCAGTAGTATAGAAGCAGGGGTTATCTATGGCTACACCTTC.

The chain recombines TRBV11-1 with TRBJ2-3; 10 bases are shared with TRBD2. Trimming cost V 4 bases and J 3 bases; bases outside gene matches: 4. The germline V gene encodes CDR1 SGHAT and CDR2 FQDESV (reference sequence). The CDR3 runs to 15 residues. The CDR3 protein is CASSSGLAETDTQYF. CDR3 bases: TGTGCCAGCAGCTCCGGACTAGCGGAGACAGATACGCAGTATTTT. Complete variable domain (other parts from reference TRBV11-1 and TRBJ2-3): EAEVAQSPRYKITEKSQAVAFWCDPISGHATLYWYRQILGQGPELLVQFQDESVVDDSQLPKDRFSAERLKGVDSTLKIQPAELGDSAMYLCASSSGLAETDTQYFGPGTRLTVL.

The rearrangement joins TRBV19 to TRBJ2-7; D uncertain. The CDR3 runs 13 residues. The V gene's germline CDR1 is LNHDA and CDR2 SQIVND (reference sequence). V dropped 4 bases and J dropped 3 bases, with 10 bases sitting between them. CDR3 sequence reads: CASSNRALYEQYF. CDR3 DNA: TGTGCCAGTAGTAACCGGGCCCTCTACGAGCAGTACTTC.

The chain uses TRBV19 and TRBJ2-7; 7 bases line up with TRBD1. The V gene end was trimmed by 4 bases and the J gene end by 0 bases; junction bases not matched to a gene: 6. The CDR3 is made up of 15 amino acids. The germline CDR1 and CDR2 sequences are LNHDA and SQIVND (reference sequence). The CDR3 protein is CASSTRDRYSYEQYF. In nucleotides, the CDR3 is TGTGCCAGTAGTACACGGGACAGATACTCCTACGAGCAGTACTTC.

The chain links TRBV11-2 to TRBJ2-7, with D perhaps being TRBD1 or TRBD2 (5 bases each). Germline CDR1 SGHAT, CDR2 FQNNGV. CDR3 length equals 14 residues. The V end was cut by 5 bases, the J end by 2 bases, with 13 bases between. The CDR3 region is CASSPRDRTYEQYF. CDR3 DNA: TGTGCCAGCAGCCCTAGGGACCGAACCTACGAGCAGTACTTC.

This clone appeared a single time. The J gene is TRBJ2-7, the V gene TRBV5-6; D gene ambiguous. V lost 0 bases and J 2 bases, leaving 9 bases between the germline ends. CDR3 length: 14 amino acids. Germline V gene sequence: CDR1 SGHDT, CDR2 YYEEEE. In DNA, the CDR3 is TGTGCCAGCAGCTTGGTCTGGGGTACCTACGAGCAGTACTTC. Its protein product is CASSLVWGTYEQYF.

Of note for this clone: This same CDR3 is encoded by further DNA sequences in the sample. The chain links TRBV4-1 to TRBJ2-7; D not certain. Per germline, CDR1 MGHRA and CDR2 YSYEKL. This CDR3 has 12 residues. V was shortened by 0 bases and J by 0 bases, with 0 bases between the two germline ends. The chain's CDR3 is CASSQDSYEQYF. CDR3 in DNA: TGCGCCAGCAGCCAAGACTCCTACGAGCAGTACTTC.

The rearrangement joins TRBV5-8 to TRBJ1-4, with D maybe TRBD1 (5 bases). The CDR3 runs to 15 residues. V shed 0 bases and J shed 4 bases, with 10 bases lying between them. Germline values: CDR1 SGHTS, CDR2 YDEGEE. CDR3 DNA sequence: TGTGCCAGCAGCTTGGCCGGGACCCTTAATGAAAAACTGTTTTTT. It is translated as CASSLAGTLNEKLFF.

The genes are TRBV14 and TRBJ2-1; a weak D match, TRBD2 (6 bases). The CDR3 totals 16 residues. V gave up 1 base and J gave up 8 bases, with 18 bases separating them. Germline assignment: CDR1 SGHDN and CDR2 FVKESK. The CDR3 nucleotides are TGTGCCAGCAGCCAAGTCGAGGGAGGTTTGGATTATGAGCAGTTCTTC. It codes for CASSQVEGGLDYEQFF.

About this clone: Other DNA sequences in the sample encode the same CDR3. The chain combines TRBV11-2 with TRBJ2-7, with TRBD2 as a possible D gene (5 bases). The CDR3 is made up of 13 amino acids. Trimming took 2 bases from V and 2 from J, leaving 7 bases between them. Germline lookup yields CDR1 SGHAT and CDR2 FQNNGV. CDR3 residues: CASSLTGTYEQYF. CDR3 DNA: TGTGCCAGCAGCTTAACGGGGACCTACGAGCAGTACTTC.

This chain connects TRBV5-4 to TRBJ2-1; 9 bases align to TRBD2. Germline CDR1 and CDR2: SGHNT and YYREEE (reference sequence). V trimming: 5 bases; J trimming: 5 bases; junction bases outside the gene matches: 11. The CDR3 is 16 residues long. CDR3 coding DNA: TGTGCCAGCAGTAACTATAGCGGGAGAAGAGACAATGAGCAGTTCTTC. Its protein product is CASSNYSGRRDNEQFF.

V gene TRBV4-1 combines with J gene TRBJ1-2, with D perhaps TRBD1 (5 bases). Per germline, CDR1 MGHRA and CDR2 YSYEKL. V dropped 1 base and J dropped 0 bases, with 12 bases sitting between them. The CDR3 is 16 amino acids. CDR3 nucleotide sequence: TGCGCCAGCAGCCAAGTTTCGACAGCGACTAACTATGGCTACACCTTC. It translates to CASSQVSTATNYGYTF.

The rearrangement links TRBV7-2 to TRBJ1-6; no clear D gene. CDR1 and CDR2 (germline): SGHTA, FQGNSA. V lost 4 bases to trimming and J lost 9 bases, with 10 bases between them. The CDR3 covers 13 residues. This CDR3 reads CASSSGLFSPLHF. The DNA of the CDR3 is TGTGCCAGCAGCTCCGGACTGTTTTCACCCCTCCACTTT.

J is TRBJ2-7 and V is TRBV6-1; D is ambiguous. The CDR3 is 13 residues long. Germline CDR1 is MNHNS and CDR2 is SASEGT. With 3 bases removed from V and 5 bases from J, the gap between germline ends came to 11 bases. The CDR3 bases are TGTGCCAGCAGTGATTCACATACCGACGAGCAGTACTTC. This codes for CASSDSHTDEQYF.

The rearrangement joins TRBV7-9 to TRBJ2-7, with 12 bases identical to TRBD2. The CDR3 runs 15 residues. Germline trimming cut 1 base from V and 5 bases from J; bases unmatched to any gene: 3. The germline CDR1 and CDR2 sequences are SEHNR and FQNEAQ (reference sequence). CDR3 nucleotide sequence: TGTGCCAGCAGCTTAGTGACTAGCGGGGGCCACGAGCAGTACTTC. It codes for CASSLVTSGGHEQYF.

Points on this clone: This CDR3 is also generated by other DNA sequences in the sample. V usage is TRBV4-1 and J usage is TRBJ1-1; D remains ambiguous. V was trimmed by 0 bases and J by 0 bases, leaving 5 bases between them. CDR3 length: 14 residues. The germline V gene has CDR1 MGHRA and CDR2 YSYEKL. CDR3 in amino acids: CASSQDPLNTEAFF. The CDR3 coding sequence is TGCGCCAGCAGCCAAGACCCCCTGAACACTGAAGCTTTCTTT.